This entry describes one TCR beta chain. Its binding antigen is unknown. The sample is drawn from a study of cytomegalovirus exposure and HLA in healthy donors (dated by TCRdb to about 2017). Context from the whole study: In an earlier analysis of several hundred of the donors, approximately 300 Gb of sequence data and 100 million or so unique TCR beta sequences from roughly 200 million T cells were reported. To study patterns of TCR occurrence, a later analysis re-analyzed previously published TCR beta repertoires from 666 donors and added high-resolution HLA genotyping. Rather than drawing on any new phenotypic data, the later analysis identified candidate immune exposures from TCR beta sequences and the way those sequences occurred across donors. Genome-wide SNP genotypes for about three fifths of the roughly 700 donors were used in a later genetic analysis, which treated that subset as a discovery cohort. Donor age, sex, ethnicity and CMV serostatus were compiled alongside the repertoire data. Both class I and class II loci were covered by HLA typing, at four-digit resolution. The study aimed to test whether cataloging public T cell receptors could reveal signatures of past pathogen exposure. An earlier analysis of fewer than 700 of the donors applied high-throughput TCR beta sequencing to assess whether each TCR beta V gene segment acted as functional or pseudogenic. Among 300 to 450 genotyped donors of the cohort, an average of approximately 240,000 unique TCR beta nucleotide sequences were sequenced per donor, about a sixth of them non-productive. All discovery cohort repertoires had been generated using a single sequencing platform. Of the approximately 400 genotyped donors, over 65% fell in the genetic ancestry cluster associated with self-reported Caucasian donors. To predict cytomegalovirus infection status, the study combined high-throughput TCR immunosequencing, statistical association of individual TCRs with disease status, and machine learning. The T cell repertoires of under 750 subjects were profiled by immunosequencing and related to cytomegalovirus serostatus. A separate validation cohort of over a hundred different subjects was used in addition to the roughly 700-subject first cohort. Roughly 5 DR-DQ haplotypes were handled as single units for association and clustering, since linkage in the cohort was strong. Typing coverage varied by locus: roughly 629-640 donors for A, B, C, DRB1 and DQB1; approximately 560 for DQA1; more than 600 for DPA1; roughly 450 for DPB1. An early release that covered roughly 600 HLA-typed donors contained approximately 300 gigabases of sequencing data and about 93 million unique TCR sequences.

Taken from cysteine to phenylalanine, the CDR3 has 15 residues. Here the CDR3 DNA is all that survives: 45 bases in frame from base 1. Taken from the germline V gene, the CDR1 and CDR2 loops are SGHRS and YFSETQ. V is cut by 3 bases and J by 1 base, and the space between the germline ends is 13 bases. The cohort comprised around 700 healthy bone marrow donors. At the time of sampling, every cohort member was nominally healthy, though immune exposures that went unrecorded were likely present. The donor was CMV seronegative and belonged to the group of 352 seronegative cohort members. A peripheral blood sample was collected from each donor, and TCR beta sequencing was performed on peripheral blood mononuclear cells. The Qiagen DNeasy Blood Extraction Kit was used to extract genomic DNA from the blood cell samples. Preparation of the library involved the immunoSEQ multiplex PCR assay. For the multiplex PCR, a mixture combining 60 forward primers for TCR Vbeta segments and 13 reverse primers for TCR Jbeta segments was used. The CDR3 region of rearranged TCR beta genes was amplified from genomic DNA with a multiplex PCR assay. The Illumina HiSeq System was used to sequence the amplified TCR beta libraries as 87-base-pair reads. In the paper's pipeline: Across the 666 repertoires, a later analysis counted tens of millions of unique TCR beta chains, around 11 million of which were shared by at least two donors. Raw reads were error-corrected and collapsed into unique sequences with a nearest-neighbor algorithm that merged closely related sequences to remove PCR and sequencing errors. CDR3 sequences were aligned to IMGT reference sequences to assign V, D and J gene segments. For a sequence to be retained, a match of at least six nucleotides to both a V gene segment and a J gene segment was required. Rearrangements were classified as productive when the CDR3 lacked stop codons and remained in frame with V and J, and all other rearrangements were classified as non-productive. CDR3 was defined by IMGT convention, running from the second conserved V-encoded cysteine to the conserved J-encoded phenylalanine. The earlier analysis of some 550 of the donors excluded any sequence lacking an unambiguous match to a single V gene segment. In an earlier analysis of approximately 610 of the donors, V segments were called functional above 56.7% productive rearrangements and were called segregating when the between-donor standard deviation exceeded 5%. To diagnose cytomegalovirus status from the catalog of TCR beta chain sequences, a statistical classification framework was built. V and J gene assignment, in a later analysis, came from comparing TCR nucleotide sequences with IMGT/GENE-DB human TR gene sequences. A later analysis assigned CDR3 sequences and most-parsimonious VDJ recombination scenarios with the TCRdist pipeline. In a later analysis, each TCR beta chain was defined by its CDR3 amino acid sequence together with its V-gene family, and reads without a unique V-gene family were excluded. To address suspected cross-contamination and a sequencing artifact, a later analysis removed 592 highly shared, low-generation-probability nucleotide sequences. In a later analysis, a clonal expansion index was calculated for each public chain from normalized within-repertoire ranks of inferred template counts. In a later analysis, generation probabilities were computed using a VDJ recombination model fitted to out-of-frame rearrangements, and the results were checked against IGoR. In a later analysis, hypergeometric tests were used to score TCR-TCR, TCR-HLA and TCR-CMV co-occurrence, with a repertoire-size bias correction applied to TCR pairs. A later analysis estimated false discovery rates by permuting HLA or CMV assignments 20 times. In a later analysis, co-occurring TCRs were grouped using DBSCAN, and TCRdist sequence similarity was added for clustering within HLA-allele-positive subsets. Repertoires with fewer than 30,000 or more than 120,000 public chains were left out of co-occurrence clustering, as were about 5 repertoires with anomalous nucleotide sharing. Entries here come from immuneACCESS through TCRdb and include only in-frame sequences with V and J called. Some clones fail to appear in such tables; in the studies checked, an unresolved V gene covers under half of the shortfall, and the cause of the remainder is unknown. V and J calls and clone size follow that table, whereas D and trimming were derived from the DNA. The record for this sample contains about 140,000 clones. The ten top clones hold around 0.96% of the sample.

What the work shows at the level of the full study, not this receptor alone: The study listed 150 to 200 TCR beta chains as associated with cytomegalovirus. A later genetic analysis reported fewer N-insertions in productive TCRs among donors in an Asian-associated ancestry cluster than the roughly 650-donor mean. The authors suggested that the approach could potentially be extended to other disease states and immunological phenotypes. Correlated functional status among segregating V segments might reflect linkage disequilibrium, but an unknown experimental factor could not be ruled out. A later analysis found that HLA-associated TCR beta chains were more clonally expanded and had lower generation probabilities than equally common non-associated chains. Most CMV-associated TCR beta chains appeared to be HLA-restricted in a later analysis, and the HLA associations seemed to be driven largely by CMV exposure. A later analysis reported that several top co-occurrence clusters appeared linked to parvovirus B19, influenza, CMV and Epstein-Barr virus. In a later analysis, 15,000 to 20,000 TCR beta sequences were associated with specific HLA alleles at a false discovery rate of 0.05. Most TCR sequences were observed very rarely across donors, whereas some public TCRs were present in many individuals. Fewer than 20 rarely observed V segments, including chromosome 9 orphons, were excluded from the earlier analysis of a few hundred of the donors because counts were too low. The sequencing pipeline was judged likely to have produced a cluster of highly shared sequence variants as a technical artifact. Cytomegalovirus status was reported to be diagnosed by the classifier with high specificity and sensitivity in both the original and validation cohorts. V-gene and J-gene trimming of TCR beta chains was associated with a missense DCLRE1C variant in a later genetic analysis, and the association was replicated in an independent cohort. In vitro tests confirmed that a few of the cytomegalovirus-associated TCR beta chains recognize cytomegalovirus antigens. HLA typing was unavailable for some donors at each locus, so association tests used only the typed subset. Only TCR beta chains were sequenced in this cohort, and the absence of alpha or paired-chain data limited detectable features. A later analysis found that TCR association rates varied across HLA loci, with DRB1 alleles showing the most associated TCRs and HLA-C alleles the fewest. In an earlier analysis of some 540 of the donors, most TCR beta V segments appeared in productive rearrangements about 87% or about 30% of the time, broadly matching IMGT annotations. The 87-base-pair reads could not distinguish some IMGT-functional V segments, including TRBV6-2 and TRBV6-3, so those segments were excluded. The only immune exposure information available for the cohort was CMV serostatus. When HLA alleles, especially DR and DQ, strongly co-occurred, TCR associations were difficult to assign to individual alleles. The presence/absence analyses assumed that sequencing depth was roughly uniform across donors, and that assumption may not be true. A further reported finding was that TCR beta sequences accurately predicted the HLA-A and HLA-B alleles for most subjects in the first cohort.

The chain is assembled from TRBV5-1 and TRBJ1-1, and the D gene may be TRBD1, 5 bases matching. Sequences were obtained from PBMCs. The TCR comes from a male donor in good health and CMV-seronegative. The bases are TGCGCCAGCAGCTCCCTCAGGGAGGGGAACACTGAAGCTTTCTTT. Translated, this gives CASSSLREGNTEAFF.